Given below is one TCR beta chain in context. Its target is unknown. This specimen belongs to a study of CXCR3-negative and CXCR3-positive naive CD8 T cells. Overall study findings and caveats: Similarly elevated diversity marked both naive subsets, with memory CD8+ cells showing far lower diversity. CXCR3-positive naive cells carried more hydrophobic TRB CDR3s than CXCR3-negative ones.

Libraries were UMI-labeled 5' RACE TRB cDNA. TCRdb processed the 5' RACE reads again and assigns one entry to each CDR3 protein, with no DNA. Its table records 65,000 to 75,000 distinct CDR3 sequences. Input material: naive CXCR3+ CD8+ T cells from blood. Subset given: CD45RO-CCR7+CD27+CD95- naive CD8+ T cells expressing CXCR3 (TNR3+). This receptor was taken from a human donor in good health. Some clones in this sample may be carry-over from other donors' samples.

The chain's CDR3 is CSVEAVLAGVYEQYF. This rearrangement joins TRBV29-1 to TRBJ2-7; lacking DNA, the TRBD2 call made by TCRdb goes unchecked. Germline CDR1 SQVTM, CDR2 ANQGSEA. This CDR3 has 15 residues.